These 6 T cell receptor beta chains share one sample of origin, sequenced in a study of shared clonotypes between healthy human individuals. Measured with immunoSEQ multiplex PCR; TCRdb has only the in-frame clones, and not every one. The sample includes approximately 740,000 clones, around two thirds of them seen just once. Sequenced: memory CD4+ T cells sorted from blood. The subset here: CD45RA-negative fraction. These receptors all come from a woman aged 30 to 39 in good health.

This clone was observed once. At the DNA level, this CDR3 is encoded by other sequences in the same sample as well. The chain employs TRBV30 and TRBJ2-1; D remains unclear. V was pared by 3 bases and J by 1 base, with 7 bases between. The CDR3 totals 13 residues. Per germline, CDR1 GTSNPN and CDR2 SVGIG (reference sequence). The DNA for the CDR3 is TGTGCCTGGAGCCTGGGTTCCTACAATGAGCAGTTCTTC. Its translation is CAWSLGSYNEQFF.

The chain is built from TRBV4-2 and TRBJ1-5; a possible D gene is TRBD1 (5 bases). Trimming left V 0 bases short and J 4 bases short, with 13 bases between. This CDR3 contains 16 residues. Germline V gives CDR1 LGHNA, CDR2 YNFKEQ. The CDR3: CASSQDWGEQNQPQHF. The DNA for the CDR3 is TGTGCCAGCAGCCAAGATTGGGGGGAACAAAATCAGCCCCAGCATTTT.

In DNA form, the CDR3 reads TGTGCCAGCAGTATGGAAAGCGGGAGATCCTACGAGCAGTACTTC. Its protein product is CASSMESGRSYEQYF. The chain couples TRBV5-8 to TRBJ2-7, with 8 bases lining up with TRBD2. CDR1 is SGHTS, CDR2 YDEGEE, per germline. CDR3 size: 15 residues. The V segment lost 5 bases and the J segment 1 base; nucleotides outside the gene matches: 8.

The V gene is TRBV28, the J gene TRBJ2-7, with a tentative D call TRBD1 (6 bases). The CDR3 spans 15 residues. Looked up from germline, CDR1 is MDHEN and CDR2 is SYDVKM. The V end lost 2 bases, the J end lost 6 bases, and 17 bases lay between the germline ends. CDR3 region: CASSLSGGTRGEQYF. The CDR3 bases are TGTGCCAGCAGTTTAAGTGGGGGCACCCGGGGCGAGCAGTACTTC.

This clone was counted between two and nine times. The chain has TRBV4-1 and TRBJ2-3; 14 bases align to TRBD2. CDR3 length: 18 amino acids. The germline CDR1 and CDR2 sequences are MGHRA and YSYEKL. V lost 1 base, J lost 5 bases, and 8 bases stayed unmatched. The CDR3 here is CASSQVPETSGRVDTQYF. CDR3 nucleotide sequence: TGCGCCAGCAGCCAAGTCCCAGAGACTAGCGGGAGGGTAGATACGCAGTATTTT.

The V gene is TRBV11-3, the J gene TRBJ2-7; tentatively, D is TRBD1 or TRBD2 (6 bases each). The CDR3 consists of 13 residues. CDR1 and CDR2 from the germline V gene are SGHNT and YENEEA. The germline V and J ends were trimmed by 3 bases and 7 bases, with 13 bases remaining between them. CDR3 protein: CASSLGGRQEQYF. Written as DNA, the CDR3 is TGTGCCAGCAGCTTGGGGGGCCGCCAAGAGCAGTACTTC.